The clone carrying this T cell receptor (beta chain) came up once. Its antigen is unidentified. These data come from a study of T cell responses to AZD1222 COVID-19 vaccine. Overall study: Second-dose recipients at about 4 or about 12 weeks were treated as one pooled group. General study points: When two AZD1222 doses had been given, Spike-specific TCR breadth and depth rose.

Germline loops: CDR1 KGHDR, CDR2 SFDVKD. The CDR3 has 11 amino acids. V lost 9 bases, J lost 3 bases, and 5 bases lay in between. The method was immunoSEQ multiplex PCR; TCRdb's version includes in-frame clones alone and lacks a portion of them. The top ten hold 5.1% of the sample, which has 110,000 to 150,000 clones, about 93% seen once. V gene TRBV24-1 combines with J gene TRBJ2-1; D gene uncertain. Here the sequenced sample was peripheral blood, taken on day 0 of AZD1222 vaccination. The source is an adult in good health. The CDR3 coding sequence is TGTGCCACCGGGGACTACAATGAGCAGTTCTTC. Its protein is CATGDYNEQFF.